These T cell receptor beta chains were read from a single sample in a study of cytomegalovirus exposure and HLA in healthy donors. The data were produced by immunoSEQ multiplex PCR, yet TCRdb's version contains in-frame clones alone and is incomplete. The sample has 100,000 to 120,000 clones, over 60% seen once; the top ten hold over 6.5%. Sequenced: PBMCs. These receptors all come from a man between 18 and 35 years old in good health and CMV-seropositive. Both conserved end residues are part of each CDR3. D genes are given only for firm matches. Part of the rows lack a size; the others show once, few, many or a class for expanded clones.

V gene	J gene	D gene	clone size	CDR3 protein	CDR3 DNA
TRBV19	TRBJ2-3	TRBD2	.	CASSIAPSGSTDTQYF	TGTGCCAGTAGTATAGCCCCTAGCGGGTCCACAGATACGCAGTATTTT
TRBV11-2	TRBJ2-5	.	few	CASSPRAQQETQYF	TGTGCCAGCAGCCCCAGGGCCCAACAAGAGACCCAGTACTTC
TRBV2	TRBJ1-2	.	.	CASLGTRQNSNYGYTF	TGTGCCAGCCTCGGGACACGTCAGAATTCTAACTATGGCTACACCTTC
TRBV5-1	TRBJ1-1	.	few	CASSLAAGLNTEAFF	TGCGCCAGCAGCTTGGCCGCGGGTCTGAACACTGAAGCTTTCTTT
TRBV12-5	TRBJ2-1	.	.	CASGFSTGGISYNEQFF	TGTGCTAGTGGTTTTTCAACAGGAGGGATTTCCTACAATGAGCAGTTCTTC
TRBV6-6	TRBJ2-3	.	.	CASSYTLTDTQYF	TGTGCCAGCAGTTACACTCTCACAGATACGCAGTATTTT
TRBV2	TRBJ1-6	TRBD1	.	CASRGGPYNSPLHF	TGTGCCAGCAGAGGGGGCCCCTATAATTCACCCCTCCACTTT
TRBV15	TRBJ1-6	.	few	CATSRGAGSPLHF	TGTGCCACCAGCAGAGGGGCAGGTTCACCCCTCCACTTT
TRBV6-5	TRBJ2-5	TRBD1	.	CASSSPGQRQETQYF	TGTGCCAGCAGTTCCCCGGGACAGCGGCAAGAGACCCAGTACTTC
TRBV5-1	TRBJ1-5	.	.	CASSREGNQPQHF	TGCGCCAGCAGCCGGGAGGGGAATCAGCCCCAGCATTTT
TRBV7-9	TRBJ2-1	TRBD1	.	CASTSKTGGADEQFF	TGTGCCAGCACGTCTAAGACAGGGGGCGCGGATGAGCAGTTCTTC
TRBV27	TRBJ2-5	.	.	CASSYGSEGGFQETQYF	TGTGCCAGCAGTTACGGGTCAGAGGGGGGGTTCCAAGAGACCCAGTACTTC
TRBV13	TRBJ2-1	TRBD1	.	CASSPGQGYNEQFF	TGTGCCAGCAGCCCCGGACAGGGGTACAATGAGCAGTTCTTC
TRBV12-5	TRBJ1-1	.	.	CASGLVLGSEAFF	TGTGCTAGTGGTTTGGTACTGGGGAGTGAAGCTTTCTTT
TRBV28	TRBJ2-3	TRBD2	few	CASWTSGVTDTQYF	TGTGCCAGTTGGACTAGCGGGGTCACAGATACGCAGTATTTT
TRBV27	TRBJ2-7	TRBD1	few	CASSPKTGTGFGHEQYF	TGTGCCAGCAGCCCTAAGACCGGGACAGGGTTCGGGCACGAGCAGTACTTC
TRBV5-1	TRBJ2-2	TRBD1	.	CASSNIRPPGQGVGGELFF	TGCGCCAGCAGCAACATCAGACCTCCGGGACAGGGGGTCGGCGGGGAGCTGTTTTTT
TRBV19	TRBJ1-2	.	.	CASSRAGTTYGYTF	TGTGCCAGTAGTAGGGCCGGGACAACCTATGGCTACACCTTC